This T cell receptor beta chain derives from a study of early T cells in non-severe SARS-CoV-2 infection. Study overall: From unsorted whole blood, bulk RNA was sequenced, and the chains remained unpaired. The study's findings and limits: Database matching using VDJdb favored anti-spike CD8 responses, with private and CD4 specificities left missing.

A word on this clonotype: Its antigen is still unknown.

This CDR3 spans 17 amino acids. V was trimmed by 3 bases and J by 3 bases, leaving 19 bases between them. Germline CDR1 is SGHRS and CDR2 is YFSETQ. The protocol attached unique molecular identifiers to individual cDNA molecules. MiXCR was run by TCRdb on the 5' RACE reads, yielding one entry per CDR3 protein. Counted here are about 61,000 distinct CDR3 sequences, about 12% occurring once; the ten biggest clones make up about 1%. The sample was whole blood, taken at baseline. The TCR sequence derives from an adult who was a healthcare worker with PCR-confirmed SARS-CoV-2 infection or an uninfected control (not recorded which). The donor label of this sample is uncertain. The chain has TRBV5-1 and TRBJ2-4; D remains ambiguous. This chain's CDR3 is CASSSSERQSYKNIQYF. The CDR3 DNA sequence: TGCGCCAGCAGCTCGTCGGAGAGGCAGAGCTACAAAAACATTCAGTACTTC. Full variable domain (remainder filled in from reference TRBV5-1 and TRBJ2-4): KAGVTQTPRYLIKTRGQQVTLSCSPISGHRSVSWYQQTPGQGLQFLFEYFSETQRNKGNFPGRFSGRQFSNSRSEMNVSTLELGDSALYLCASSSSERQSYKNIQYFGAGTRLSVL.